Sequencing of this T cell receptor beta chain was carried out in a study of blood T cell repertoires in COVID-19 (TCRdb year 2020). At the level of the whole study: Samples from collaborators originated in the United States, Italy and Spain and spanned both the acute and convalescent phases of COVID-19. The prospective study material was composed of cDNA or gDNA derived from T cells, B-cell-depleted T cells, or PBMCs. Subjects who had been exposed to COVID-19, were actively infected with it, or had recovered from it provided the deeply sampled blood TCRbeta repertoires that made up the dataset. The repertoires were released in a freely available public database intended as a resource for research on the immune response to SARS-CoV-2. The samples were drawn from two sources: the first 160 participants of the ongoing ImmuneRACE study, and fewer than 1,500 subjects contributed by 6 global collaborators. Sample metadata almost always included a de-identified subject ID, COVID-19 status, age in years and sex. Where HLA class I and class II types were available, the types were taken from metadata supplied by the sample provider, not from assay-based typing.

The CDR3 runs 16 residues from the cysteine to the phenylalanine. The CDR3 DNA has 48 bases and is translated from base 1. Trimming removed 6 bases from V and 0 bases from J; the gene matches leave 8 bases unexplained. The germline V gene yields MDHEN for CDR1 and SYDVKM for CDR2. The immunoSEQ Assay, a bias-controlled multiplex PCR, was used to amplify TCRbeta CDR3 regions from genomic DNA. The authors' pipeline ran thus. The number of nucleated cells in each sample was estimated by amplification of reference gene primers within the assay. To quantify the absolute abundance of each unique TCRbeta CDR3 rearrangement, sequence reads were collapsed and filtered. For each sample, productive Simpson clonality was calculated as the square root of Simpson's diversity index over productive rearrangements. This is the immuneACCESS table as TCRdb keeps it, with only in-frame sequences that have V and J called. A part of the clones is gone; compared with another copy, unresolved V genes explain less than half, and the rest is unexplained. V, J and clone size are those of that table, while D and trimming were read from the DNA. The sample includes some 140,000 clones, with around 81% observed a single time. The ten largest clonotypes hold over 7.5% of the sample.

The collaborating institutions used their own protocols to collect whole blood in K2EDTA tubes. Collaborator samples were shipped for TCRbeta analysis as frozen whole blood, isolated PBMCs, or DNA extracted from either sample type. General findings and caveats noted by the study authors: The quantity of clinical and demographic metadata differed by source and by participant and was supplied without curation.

Concerning this clone: There is no known antigen for this receptor. Qualities for individual bases were not recorded, and no much larger clone is one base off.

The specimen sequenced was peripheral blood. The V and J segments used are TRBV28 and TRBJ2-1; TRBD1 matches 7 bases in the middle. The source of this sequence is a woman aged 55 to 70 with active or convalescent COVID-19. The CDR3 in this case is CASRLGGPYSYNEQFF. In nucleotides, the sequence is TGTGCCAGCAGACTAGGGGGCCCTTACTCCTACAATGAGCAGTTCTTC.